These 18 T cell receptor beta chains originate from one sample sequenced in a study of regulatory T cells in long-lasting Graves disease. Arm-PCR of CDR3 regions with iRepertoire HTBI primers generated TCR beta libraries. One entry per CDR3 protein, called by TCRdb with MiXCR from the multiplex PCR reads. The data hold about 440,000 distinct CDR3 sequences, with around 14% observed a single time. Time point given: newly diagnosed GD, antithyroid drugs for less than 3 months. With RNA extracted from PBMCs as input, the TCR library was made. This sample also belongs to another study, concerning T cells in Graves' hyperthyroidism and ophthalmopathy.

This material consisted of peripheral blood mononuclear cells (PBMCs), taken at new diagnosis, from a patient treated with antithyroid drugs. The receptors come from a woman in her twenties or thirties with Graves disease.

In this sample, this clonotype turned up many times. J is TRBJ2-2 and V is TRBV20-1, with 12 bases matching TRBD2. This CDR3 spans 17 amino acids. The V gene end was trimmed by 5 bases and the J gene end by 5 bases; junction bases not matched to a gene: 12. Germline CDR1 and CDR2: DFQATT and SNEGSKA (reference sequence). The CDR3 nucleotides are TGCAGTGCTCCTAGGATACTAGCGGGAGGAGGGACCGGGGAGCTGTTTTTT. Translating gives CSAPRILAGGGTGELFF.

This clonotype was counted ten times or more. This sequence joins TRBV2 and TRBJ1-1; D is unclear. This CDR3 contains 12 residues. V dropped 6 bases and J dropped 6 bases, with 11 bases sitting between them. The germline V gene encodes CDR1 SNHLY and CDR2 FYNNEI. CDR3 nucleotides: TGTGCCAGCAGCGCCGCCGGCGCTGAAGCTTTCTTT. This sequence encodes CASSAAGAEAFF.

This clonotype was seen ten or more times. The CDR3 reads CSARGASLGEQYF. In nucleotides, the CDR3 is TGCAGTGCTAGAGGGGCTAGCTTGGGCGAGCAGTACTTC. The rearrangement joins TRBV20-1 to TRBJ2-7, with TRBD2 as a possible D gene (5 bases). Germline V gene data show CDR1 as DFQATT and CDR2 as SNEGSKA (reference sequence). The CDR3 has 13 amino acids. Deletions cut 1 base from V and 6 bases from J, with 13 bases between.

Notes on this clonotype: A read error may be the cause here, since a much bigger clone is one base away. This likely comes from a read error, as the CDR3 has no conserved phenylalanine or tryptophan at its end. The rearrangement uses TRBV20-1 and TRBJ2-1; D could derive from TRBD1 or TRBD2 (5 bases each). V was cut by 0 bases and J by 9 bases, with 18 bases left in between. Germline CDR1 and CDR2: DFQATT and SNEGSKA (reference sequence). There are 15 residues in the CDR3. Here the CDR3 reads CSARDSGTGFGEQFL. Written as DNA, the CDR3 is TGCAGTGCTAGAGATTCAGGGACGGGATTCGGTGAGCAGTTCCTC.

This clonotype was recorded at least ten times. The rearrangement links TRBV2 to TRBJ2-4; D perhaps matches TRBD1 (6 bases). Trimming took off 3 bases at V and 1 base at J, with 25 bases between the two ends. Germline V gene data show CDR1 as SNHLY and CDR2 as FYNNEI. This CDR3 has 20 residues. The CDR3 coding sequence is TGTGCCAGCAGTGACCACGGGACACCAAATAGAAACTGGGCCAAAAACATTCAGTACTTC. Translating it yields CASSDHGTPNRNWAKNIQYF.

This clonotype was observed many times. The chain uses TRBV2 and TRBJ2-5, with D perhaps matching TRBD2 (5 bases). This CDR3 spans 14 amino acids. CDR1 is SNHLY and CDR2 is FYNNEI in the germline V gene. Trimming took off 6 bases at V and 2 bases at J, with 13 bases between the two ends. CDR3 sequence reads: CASSLERVQETQYF. DNA for the CDR3: TGTGCCAGCAGCCTCGAGAGGGTTCAAGAGACCCAGTACTTC. The full variable domain, completed using reference TRBV2 and TRBJ2-5, is EPEVTQTPSHQVTQMGQEVILRCVPISNHLYFYWYRQILGQKVEFLVSFYNNEISEKSEIFDDQFSVERPDGSNFTLKIRSTKLEDSAMYFCASSLERVQETQYFGPGTRLLVL.

This clonotype was seen a handful of times. The V and J genes are TRBV5-1 and TRBJ2-5, with 7 bases lining up with TRBD2. The CDR3 sequence is 13 residues long. Germline V lookup: CDR1 SGHRS, CDR2 YFSETQ. The junction had 6 bases not matched to a gene; V was cut back by 6 bases and J by 4 bases. The CDR3 DNA sequence: TGCGCCAGCAATAAAGGGAGGGCAGAGACCCAGTACTTC. This translates into CASNKGRAETQYF. Combining the CDR3 with reference TRBV5-1 and TRBJ2-5 gives the whole variable domain KAGVTQTPRYLIKTRGQQVTLSCSPISGHRSVSWYQQTPGQGLQFLFEYFSETQRNKGNFPGRFSGRQFSNSRSEMNVSTLELGDSALYLCASNKGRAETQYFGPGTRLLVL.

There are a few counts of this clonotype. This chain uses TRBV27 with TRBJ2-2, with TRBD1 identical over 9 bases. The trim removed 3 bases at V and 4 bases at J, leaving 6 bases unmatched. The CDR3 spans 16 residues. Germline V lookup: CDR1 MNHEY, CDR2 SMNVEV (reference sequence). The CDR3: CASSFLRDRVTGELFF. DNA of the CDR3: TGTGCCAGCAGTTTCCTCCGGGACAGGGTCACCGGGGAGCTGTTTTTT.

The sample holds a few counts of this clonotype. The rearrangement uses TRBV12-3 or TRBV12-4 and TRBJ1-5, with no clear D. The CDR3 has 16 residues. With 4 bases removed from V and 2 bases from J, the gap between germline ends came to 15 bases. DNA for the CDR3: TGTGCCAGCAGTTCGTGGACCCCTAGGGGCAATCAGCCCCAGCATTTT. Protein: CASSSWTPRGNQPQHF.

This clonotype was picked up many times. The CDR3: CASSGWQGLHEQFF. The DNA for the CDR3 is TGTGCCAGCAGCGGCTGGCAGGGGCTGCATGAGCAGTTCTTC. This chain uses TRBV5-4 with TRBJ2-1; D is perhaps TRBD1 (6 bases). CDR3 length: 14 amino acids. Per the germline V gene, CDR1 is SGHNT and CDR2 is YYREEE (reference sequence). V was shortened by 4 bases and J by 8 bases, with 16 bases between the two germline ends.

This clonotype has only a few counts. The V call is TRBV7-9, the J call TRBJ2-7; the D is unclear. Germline lookup yields CDR1 SEHNR and CDR2 FQNEAQ (reference sequence). The CDR3 has 14 residues. V lost 1 base, J lost 5 bases, and 12 bases lay in between. CDR3 region: CASSLGDSSHEQYF. CDR3 bases: TGTGCCAGCAGCTTAGGGGATTCGTCTCACGAGCAGTACTTC.

In this sample, this clonotype turned up a few times. CDR3 sequence reads: CASSLGWGSGANVLTF. The CDR3 DNA reads TGTGCCAGCAGCCTCGGATGGGGATCTGGGGCCAACGTCCTGACTTTC. The V call is TRBV28, the J call TRBJ2-6; no firm D call. Trimming removed 6 bases from V and 1 base from J, with 13 bases in between. This CDR3 has 16 amino acids. In germline, CDR1 is MDHEN, CDR2 SYDVKM.

This clonotype was counted many times. The CDR3 coding sequence is TGCAGTGCTAGAGATCCCAGCGGGAGTATTAATGAGCAGTTCTTC. Protein: CSARDPSGSINEQFF. The chain has TRBV20-1 and TRBJ2-1; 8 bases are shared with TRBD2. The CDR3 loop spans 15 amino acids. The J segment lost 7 bases and the V segment lost 0 bases, leaving 8 bases of the junction unmatched. Germline V gives CDR1 DFQATT, CDR2 SNEGSKA (reference sequence).

In its sample, this clonotype was seen many times. The chain has TRBV11-3 and TRBJ1-1; the D gene is possibly TRBD1 (5 bases). CDR1 is SGHNT and CDR2 is YENEEA in the germline V gene. Trimming removed 8 bases at V and 1 base at J, with 14 bases between. There are 14 residues in the CDR3. The CDR3 nucleotides are TGTGCCAGCGTACTGGGGCAAACGAACACTGAAGCTTTCTTT. Amino acids: CASVLGQTNTEAFF.

There are many counts of this clonotype. J is TRBJ2-1 and V is TRBV7-9; TRBD2 might be the D (6 bases). Germline lookup yields CDR1 SEHNR and CDR2 FQNEAQ (reference sequence). This CDR3 has 14 residues. CDR3 in amino acids: CALAGKRRDNEQFF. CDR3 DNA sequence: TGTGCTCTCGCGGGGAAACGGCGGGACAATGAGCAGTTCTTC.

This clonotype has more than one count but fewer than ten. The chain recombines TRBV25-1 with TRBJ2-7; no reliable D call. Germline CDR1 MGHDK, CDR2 SYGVNS. Trimming pared 0 bases from V and 0 bases from J, leaving 12 bases between. The CDR3 spans 16 residues. As DNA, the CDR3 is TGTGCCAGCAGTGAATATATCGGCCCAACCTCCTACGAGCAGTACTTC. Amino acids: CASSEYIGPTSYEQYF.

The rearrangement links TRBV20-1 to TRBJ2-3, with 12 nucleotides matching TRBD2. The CDR3 covers 15 residues. The V gene's germline CDR1 is DFQATT and CDR2 SNEGSKA (reference sequence). With 6 bases clipped from V and 4 bases from J, the junction kept 8 bases outside the gene matches. This CDR3 reads CSATPLAGGPDTQYF. In nucleotides, the CDR3 is TGCAGTGCAACACCTCTAGCGGGAGGGCCAGATACGCAGTATTTT.

The chain uses TRBV5-1 and TRBJ2-1; either TRBD1 or TRBD2 may fit D (5 bases each). CDR1 is SGHRS and CDR2 is YFSETQ in the germline V gene. The V end lost 9 bases, the J end lost 4 bases, and 17 bases lay between the germline ends. The CDR3 totals 14 residues. The CDR3 is CATSGTPPYNEQFF. Written as DNA, the CDR3 is TGCGCCACTTCCGGGACGCCACCTTACAATGAGCAGTTCTTC.